This T cell receptor beta chain was documented in a study of T cell repertoires in cytomegalovirus infection. Study in general: Public signatures in TCR beta pointed to CMV infection and matching HLA type.

CDR1 is SQVTM, CDR2 ANQGSEA, per germline. Unmatched junction bases numbered 10, after V lost 6 bases and J lost 4 bases. This CDR3 has 14 amino acids. One entry per CDR3 protein, called by TCRdb with MiXCR from the reads. Of roughly 45,000 distinct CDR3 sequences in the sample, 20% are singletons; the top ten hold roughly 20%. This clonotype has more than one count but fewer than ten. Its antigen is unknown. The chain links TRBV29-1 to TRBJ2-7, with TRBD2 identical over 9 bases. The sequencing input was PBMCs, sequenced either directly or after in vitro stimulation (not recorded which). The sequence derives from a human donor in good health (CMV status not recorded). Some clones in this sample may be carry-over from other donors' samples. CDR3 sequence: CSVTGRSGGYEQYF. The CDR3 DNA reads TGCAGCGTCACGGGCCGTAGCGGGGGTTACGAGCAGTACTTC.